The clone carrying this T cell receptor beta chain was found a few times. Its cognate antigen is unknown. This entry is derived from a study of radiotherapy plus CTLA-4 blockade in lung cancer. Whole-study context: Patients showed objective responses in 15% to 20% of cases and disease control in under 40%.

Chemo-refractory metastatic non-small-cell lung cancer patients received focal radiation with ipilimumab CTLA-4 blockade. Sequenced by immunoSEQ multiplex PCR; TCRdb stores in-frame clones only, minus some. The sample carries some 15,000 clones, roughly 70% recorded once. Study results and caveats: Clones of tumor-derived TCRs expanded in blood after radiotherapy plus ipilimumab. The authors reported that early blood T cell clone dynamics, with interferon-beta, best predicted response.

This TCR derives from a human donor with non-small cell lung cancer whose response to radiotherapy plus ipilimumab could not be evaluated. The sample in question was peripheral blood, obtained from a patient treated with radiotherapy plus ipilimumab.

CDR3: CASSLSGEKSGELFF. Written as DNA, the CDR3 is TGCGCCAGCAGTTTAAGCGGGGAGAAGTCCGGGGAGCTGTTTTTT. The rearrangement links TRBV10-1 to TRBJ2-2; 7 nucleotides match TRBD2. The CDR3 loop spans 15 amino acids. Germline assignment: CDR1 WNHNN and CDR2 SYGVQD (reference sequence). Trimming at V came to 5 bases and at J to 6 bases, leaving 9 bases not matched to a gene.